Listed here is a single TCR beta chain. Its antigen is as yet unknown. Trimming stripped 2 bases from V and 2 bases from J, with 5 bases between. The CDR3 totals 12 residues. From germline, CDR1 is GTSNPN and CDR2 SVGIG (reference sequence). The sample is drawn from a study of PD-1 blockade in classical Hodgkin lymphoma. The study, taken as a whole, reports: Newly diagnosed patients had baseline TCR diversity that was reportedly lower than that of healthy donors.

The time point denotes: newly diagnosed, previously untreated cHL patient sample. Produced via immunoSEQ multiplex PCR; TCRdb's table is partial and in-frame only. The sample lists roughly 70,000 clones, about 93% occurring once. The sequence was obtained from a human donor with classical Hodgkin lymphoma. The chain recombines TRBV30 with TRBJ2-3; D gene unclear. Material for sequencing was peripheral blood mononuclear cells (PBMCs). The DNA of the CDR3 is TGTGCCTGGAGTAAAAACACAGATACGCAGTATTTT. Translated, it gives CAWSKNTDTQYF.